This note documents a single T cell receptor beta chain sequence. Antigen unknown. These data belong to a study of long-term antiretroviral therapy in people with HIV. The libraries were made with immunoSEQ v3.0 at survey level. In sequencing, about 40,000-55,000 T-cell genomes per sample were targeted. TCRdb's table, derived via immunoSEQ multiplex PCR, lists solely in-frame clones and lacks some. The sample has some 19,000 clones; around three quarters are singletons. General study points: Clones that had undergone expansion before ART prevailed in the repertoire throughout all time points.

The CDR3 covers 14 residues. Trimming took 0 bases from V and 4 from J, leaving 10 bases between them. CDR1 and CDR2 from the germline V gene are LNHNV and YYDKDF (reference sequence). V is TRBV15 and J is TRBJ2-7; D tentatively reads TRBD1 or TRBD2 (5 bases each). This TCR derives from a man aged 50-59 years with HIV. The input for sequencing was unsorted PBMCs, taken 2.2 years after starting antiretroviral therapy. CDR3 in DNA: TGTGCCACCAGCAGAGATCGGGGCGGGTACGAGCAGTACTTC. Its protein product is CATSRDRGGYEQYF.